These 25 T cell receptor beta chains came from one sample sequenced in a study of T-cell memory formation after mild COVID-19 (dated by TCRdb to the early 2020s). Preparation of the library involved 5' RACE. TCRdb records Illumina NovaSeq 6000 as the sequencer. The public sequencing data were trimmed at Q25 with fastp and processed into clonotypes with MiXCR by TCRdb, which kept only in-frame beta chains. One record per CDR3 amino acid sequence lists the most common genes and DNA. Here the sample has roughly 240,000 distinct CDR3 sequences; 15% occur a single time. In total, the top ten clones hold more than 2% of the sample. Sequenced: PBMCs or a T cell subset sorted from them (not recorded which). The receptors were sampled from an adult woman who had mild COVID-19 (a few samples of this study predate the infection). The sample titles of this study are shuffled in the database, so cell type and time point are left out; the donor was told from shared clones.

V is TRBV6-6 and J is TRBJ1-5, with D possibly being TRBD1 (6 bases). CDR1 is MNHNY, CDR2 SVGAGI, per germline (reference sequence). V lost 6 bases to trimming and J lost 1 base, with 13 bases between them. The CDR3 extends over 15 amino acids. The CDR3 DNA sequence: TGTGCCAGCAGCCCCCGACAGGAAAGCAATCAGCCCCAGCATTTT. Its translation is CASSPRQESNQPQHF.

The rearrangement joins TRBV3-1 to TRBJ1-2; D ambiguous. The germline V gene encodes CDR1 LGHDT and CDR2 YNNKEL (reference sequence). Trimming took 6 bases from V and 4 from J, leaving 9 bases between them. This CDR3 contains 12 residues. The CDR3 is CASRVSGYGYTF. The CDR3 DNA follows: TGTGCCAGCAGAGTTTCGGGCTATGGCTACACCTTC.

This clonotype was seen a few times. This rearrangement joins TRBV6-1 to TRBJ2-7; TRBD2 is a possible D gene (6 bases). In germline, CDR1 is MNHNS, CDR2 SASEGT. The CDR3 covers 13 residues. Trimming pared 7 bases from V and 7 bases from J, leaving 17 bases between. DNA of the CDR3: TGTGCCAGCACCCGGAATAGCGGAGGGGAGCAGTACTTC. Protein sequence: CASTRNSGGEQYF.

This chain connects TRBV4-1 to TRBJ2-3; 11 nucleotides align to TRBD1. V lost 3 bases, J lost 1 base, and 9 bases stayed unmatched. There are 18 residues in the CDR3. The V gene's germline CDR1 is MGHRA and CDR2 YSYEKL. The CDR3 coding sequence is TGCGCCAGCAGCCAGGGCGGACAGGGGGCACCGGGCACAGATACGCAGTATTTT. Translating it yields CASSQGGQGAPGTDTQYF.

This sequence joins TRBV3-1 and TRBJ1-2, with a weak D call TRBD1 (5 bases). The V and J ends lost 4 bases and 4 bases respectively, with 13 bases between them. Germline CDR1 and CDR2: LGHDT and YNNKEL (reference sequence). There are 14 residues in the CDR3. This CDR3 is CASSPREGTYGYTF. The CDR3 coding sequence is TGTGCCAGCAGCCCACGGGAGGGGACCTATGGCTACACCTTC.

This rearrangement joins TRBV27 to TRBJ1-2; tentative D call: TRBD1 (5 bases). Trimming took off 1 base at V and 3 bases at J, with 9 bases between the two ends. The CDR3 spans 14 residues. From germline, CDR1 is MNHEY and CDR2 SMNVEV (reference sequence). CDR3 in amino acids: CASSLFARDYGYTF. DNA for the CDR3: TGTGCCAGCAGTTTATTTGCCAGGGACTATGGCTACACCTTC.

In this sample, this clonotype turned up a few times. The genes are TRBV4-3 and TRBJ2-3, with 14 bases lining up with TRBD2. The germline gives CDR1 LGHNA, CDR2 YSLEER. V lost 1 base to trimming and J lost 3 bases; unmatched junction nucleotides: 3. The CDR3 loop spans 17 amino acids. CDR3 residues: CASSQATSGGGTDTQYF. As DNA, the CDR3 is TGCGCCAGCAGCCAAGCGACTAGCGGGGGGGGAACAGATACGCAGTATTTT.

In regard to this clonotype: A clone one base away is much larger, so this may be a read error. The CDR3 reads CASSLDEQFF. In DNA form, the CDR3 reads TGTGCCAGCAGCTTAGATGAGCAGTTCTTC. The chain carries TRBV11-3 and TRBJ2-1; the D is unclear. V dropped 0 bases and J dropped 9 bases, with 0 bases sitting between them. The CDR3 consists of 10 residues. The germline gives CDR1 SGHNT, CDR2 YENEEA.

This rearrangement joins TRBV18 to TRBJ1-6; tentative D call: TRBD1 (6 bases). V was trimmed by 6 bases and J by 5 bases, leaving 14 bases between them. The CDR3 contains 15 residues. Germline-derived CDR1 and CDR2 are KGHSH and LQKENI. The CDR3 region has the DNA TGTGCCAGCTCGCCAGGGGTCCGGGATAATTCACCCCTCCACTTT. This encodes CASSPGVRDNSPLHF. Supplemented by reference TRBV18 and TRBJ1-6, the full variable domain reads NAGVMQNPRHLVRRRGQEARLRCSPMKGHSHVYWYRQLPEEGLKFMVYLQKENIIDESGMPKERFSAEFPKEGPSILRIQQVVRGDSAAYFCASSPGVRDNSPLHFGNGTRLTVT.

This clonotype was observed once. This chain uses TRBV7-9 with TRBJ1-2, with D unclear. The CDR3 extends over 15 amino acids. Germline CDR1 and CDR2: SEHNR and FQNEAQ (reference sequence). V was trimmed by 5 bases and J by 0 bases, leaving 13 bases between them. The CDR3 sequence is CASSPTPEANYGYTF. The CDR3 DNA is TGTGCCAGCAGCCCCACGCCGGAAGCTAACTATGGCTACACCTTC.

The J gene is TRBJ1-2, the V gene TRBV6-5; 11 bases agree with TRBD1. The CDR3 is 14 residues long. Trimming at V came to 6 bases and at J to 6 bases, leaving 6 bases not matched to a gene. The germline V gene encodes CDR1 MNHEY and CDR2 SVGAGI. CDR3 residues: CASSGQGAWDGYTF. In nucleotides, the CDR3 is TGTGCCAGCAGCGGACAGGGGGCGTGGGATGGCTACACCTTC.

This clonotype was recorded a few times. This chain links TRBV5-1 with TRBJ1-1; TRBD1 aligns across 11 bases. V was pared by 5 bases and J by 5 bases, with 2 bases of the junction left unmatched. CDR3 length equals 13 residues. CDR1 is SGHRS, CDR2 YFSETQ, per germline. CDR3 bases: TGCGCCAGCAGGTGGGACAGGGGGACTGAAGCTTTCTTT. This encodes CASRWDRGTEAFF. The full variable domain, its missing parts supplied by reference TRBV5-1 and TRBJ1-1, is KAGVTQTPRYLIKTRGQQVTLSCSPISGHRSVSWYQQTPGQGLQFLFEYFSETQRNKGNFPGRFSGRQFSNSRSEMNVSTLELGDSALYLCASRWDRGTEAFFGQGTRLTVV.

The chain employs TRBV29-1 and TRBJ2-2, with a possible D match to TRBD2 (6 bases). The CDR3 is made up of 15 amino acids. The germline gives CDR1 SQVTM, CDR2 ANQGSEA. V gave up 4 bases and J gave up 0 bases, with 12 bases separating them. CDR3 sequence reads: CSVGGRNPNTGELFF. The CDR3 DNA sequence: TGCAGCGTTGGGGGGAGGAACCCGAACACCGGGGAGCTGTTTTTT.

The chain has TRBV14 and TRBJ2-3; D unresolved. The CDR3 is made up of 11 amino acids. V was shortened by 3 bases and J by 5 bases, with 3 bases between the two germline ends. CDR1 and CDR2 from the germline V gene are SGHDN and FVKESK. The CDR3 here is CASSHIDTQYF. The CDR3 DNA follows: TGTGCCAGCAGCCATATAGATACGCAGTATTTT.

The gene calls are TRBV6-1 and TRBJ2-1; 8 bases are a match to TRBD2. In germline, CDR1 is MNHNS, CDR2 SASEGT. The CDR3 runs to 16 residues. Germline trimming cut 7 bases from V and 2 bases from J; bases unmatched to any gene: 10. The DNA for the CDR3 is TGTGCCAGCACGAAGAATTTACTAGCGGCCTACAATGAGCAGTTCTTC. Translating gives CASTKNLLAAYNEQFF.

This clonotype came up a few times. The rearrangement links TRBV18 to TRBJ1-1, with a tentative D call TRBD1 (5 bases). Germline V lookup: CDR1 KGHSH, CDR2 LQKENI. This CDR3 region has 14 residues. V gave up 2 bases and J gave up 7 bases, with 14 bases separating them. CDR3 nucleotide sequence: TGTGCCAGCTCACCAGCCAGGGTCGGAGTTGAAGCTTTCTTT. As protein: CASSPARVGVEAFF. The full variable domain, in which reference TRBV18 and TRBJ1-1 provide the parts outside the CDR3, is NAGVMQNPRHLVRRRGQEARLRCSPMKGHSHVYWYRQLPEEGLKFMVYLQKENIIDESGMPKERFSAEFPKEGPSILRIQQVVRGDSAAYFCASSPARVGVEAFFGQGTRLTVV.

This clonotype was seen a single time. The chain couples TRBV18 to TRBJ2-7; a weak D match, TRBD1 (5 bases). Germline loops: CDR1 KGHSH, CDR2 LQKENI. This CDR3 has 15 amino acids. V was cut by 0 bases and J by 4 bases, with 13 bases left in between. CDR3 sequence reads: CASSPPGAAVYEQYF. The CDR3 DNA is TGTGCCAGCTCACCACCAGGGGCGGCGGTGTACGAGCAGTACTTC.

This chain connects TRBV6-6 to TRBJ2-5, with D perhaps matching TRBD1 (6 bases). The germline V gene has CDR1 MNHNY and CDR2 SVGAGI (reference sequence). The CDR3 is 14 residues long. V gave up 6 bases and J gave up 2 bases, with 13 bases separating them. In DNA, the CDR3 is TGTGCCAGCAGCGATACAGGGCCTCAAGAGACCCAGTACTTC. Residues: CASSDTGPQETQYF.

This clonotype has at least ten counts. The rearrangement joins TRBV5-4 to TRBJ2-5; D is possibly TRBD2 (5 bases). V lost 4 bases, J lost 2 bases, and 15 bases lay in between. The germline gives CDR1 SGHNT, CDR2 YYREEE (reference sequence). The CDR3 spans 15 residues. CDR3 DNA sequence: TGTGCCAGCAGCCCGGGGATGGCAGGACAAGAGACCCAGTACTTC. This sequence encodes CASSPGMAGQETQYF.

There are a few counts of this clonotype. The chain couples TRBV20-1 to TRBJ2-4, with TRBD2 matching 10 bases. Germline assignment: CDR1 DFQATT and CDR2 SNEGSKA (reference sequence). This CDR3 contains 13 residues. V was pared by 7 bases and J by 9 bases, with 9 bases of the junction left unmatched. The CDR3 nucleotides are TGCAGTGGGCTAGCGGGGGCCCTTGGCATTCAGTACTTC. Protein: CSGLAGALGIQYF.

This clonotype was counted at least ten times. The V call is TRBV11-3, the J call TRBJ2-5; D possibly matches TRBD1 or TRBD2 (6 bases each). The CDR3 length is 16 residues. V lost 1 base, J lost 3 bases, and 15 bases lay in between. Germline CDR1 is SGHNT and CDR2 is YENEEA. CDR3 sequence (DNA): TGTGCCAGCAGCTTAGGTGCGGGGAGACAGGAAGAGACCCAGTACTTC. It yields the protein CASSLGAGRQEETQYF. The full variable domain, rest sourced from reference TRBV11-3 and TRBJ2-5, is EAGVVQSPRYKIIEKKQPVAFWCNPISGHNTLYWYLQNLGQGPELLIRYENEEAVDDSQLPKDRFSAERLKGVDSTLKIQPAELGDSAVYLCASSLGAGRQEETQYFGPGTRLLVL.

The chain is built from TRBV9 and TRBJ2-2; D not resolved. The V and J ends lost 0 bases and 1 base respectively, with 10 bases between them. CDR3 length: 16 residues. Germline V gene lookup returns CDR1 SGDLS and CDR2 YYNGEE. CDR3 sequence: CASSVGQDENTGELFF. The CDR3 nucleotides read TGTGCCAGCAGCGTAGGGCAGGATGAGAACACCGGGGAGCTGTTTTTT.

This clonotype was picked up a small number of times. The chain uses TRBV2 and TRBJ2-3; no clear D gene. V shed 7 bases and J shed 5 bases, with 10 bases lying between them. This CDR3 is built from 12 residues. In germline, CDR1 is SNHLY, CDR2 FYNNEI. CDR3 in DNA: TGTGCCAGCACCGAATACAGAGATACGCAGTATTTT. Translated, it gives CASTEYRDTQYF.

This clonotype has a handful of counts. The J gene is TRBJ2-2, the V gene TRBV12-3 or TRBV12-4, with 14 bases fitting TRBD2. The length of the CDR3 is 19 residues. Trimming at V came to 7 bases and at J to 2 bases, leaving 12 bases not matched to a gene. As DNA, the CDR3 is TGTGCCAGCAACCCCGGGACTAGCGGGAGATCGGTTAACACCGGGGAGCTGTTTTTT. As protein: CASNPGTSGRSVNTGELFF.

This clonotype appeared many times. This chain joins TRBV28 and TRBJ2-7; 11 bases agree with TRBD2. Germline V gene data show CDR1 as MDHEN and CDR2 as SYDVKM. With 4 bases clipped from V and 0 bases from J, the junction kept 2 bases outside the gene matches. This CDR3 is 15 amino acids long. Here the CDR3 DNA reads TGTGCCAGCAGTTCTAGCGGGAGGCCCTCCTACGAGCAGTACTTC. This translates into CASSSSGRPSYEQYF. Looking up the rest from reference TRBV28 and TRBJ2-7 gives the full variable domain: DVKVTQSSRYLVKRTGEKVFLECVQDMDHENMFWYRQDPGLGLRLIYFSYDVKMKEKGDIPEGYSVSREKKERFSLILESASTNQTSMYLCASSSSGRPSYEQYFGPGTRLTVT.